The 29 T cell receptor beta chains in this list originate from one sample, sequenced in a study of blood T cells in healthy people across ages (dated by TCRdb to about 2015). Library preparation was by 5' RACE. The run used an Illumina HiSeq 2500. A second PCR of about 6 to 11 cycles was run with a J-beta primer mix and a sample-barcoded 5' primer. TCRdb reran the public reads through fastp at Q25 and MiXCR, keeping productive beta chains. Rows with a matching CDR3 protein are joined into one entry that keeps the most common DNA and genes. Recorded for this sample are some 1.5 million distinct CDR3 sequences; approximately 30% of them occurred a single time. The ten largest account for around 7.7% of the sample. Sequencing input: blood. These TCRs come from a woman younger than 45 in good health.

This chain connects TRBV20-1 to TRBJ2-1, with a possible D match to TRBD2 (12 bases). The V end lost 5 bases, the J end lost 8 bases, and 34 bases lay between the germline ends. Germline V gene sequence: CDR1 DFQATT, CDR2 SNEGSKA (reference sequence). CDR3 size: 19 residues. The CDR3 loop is CSALGQGAPLAGGSDEQFF. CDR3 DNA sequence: TGCAGTGCTCTTGGACAGGGGGCTCCACTAGCGGGAGGCTCCGATGAGCAGTTCTTC.

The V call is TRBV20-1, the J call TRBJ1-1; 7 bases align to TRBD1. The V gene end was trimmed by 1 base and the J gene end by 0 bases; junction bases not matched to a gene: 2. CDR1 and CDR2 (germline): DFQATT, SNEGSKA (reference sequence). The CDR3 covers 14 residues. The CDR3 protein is CSARVTGMNTEAFF. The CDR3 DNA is TGCAGTGCTAGAGTGACAGGGATGAACACTGAAGCTTTCTTT.

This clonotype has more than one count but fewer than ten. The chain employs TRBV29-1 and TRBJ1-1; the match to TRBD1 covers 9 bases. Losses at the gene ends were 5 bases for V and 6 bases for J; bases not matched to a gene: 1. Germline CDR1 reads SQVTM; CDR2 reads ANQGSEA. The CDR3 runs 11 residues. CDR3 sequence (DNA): TGCAGCGTTACAGGGGGCTCTGAAGCTTTCTTT. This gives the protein CSVTGGSEAFF.

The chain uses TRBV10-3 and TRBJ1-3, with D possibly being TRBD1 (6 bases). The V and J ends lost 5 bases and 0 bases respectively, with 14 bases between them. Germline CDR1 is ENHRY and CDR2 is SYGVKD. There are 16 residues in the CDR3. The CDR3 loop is CAISSGQLSSGNTIYF. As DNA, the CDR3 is TGTGCCATCAGTTCCGGACAGCTGAGCTCTGGAAACACCATATATTTT.

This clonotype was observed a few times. Written as DNA, the CDR3 is TGTGCCAGCAGTTACGAGGTAGGGTCTCAGCCCCAGCATTTT. Amino acid sequence: CASSYEVGSQPQHF. The rearrangement links TRBV6-6 to TRBJ1-5, with D unresolved. Trimming pared 2 bases from V and 6 bases from J, leaving 11 bases between. The CDR3 is 14 residues long. Germline V gives CDR1 MNHNY, CDR2 SVGAGI (reference sequence).

CDR3: CASGPLTSNTGELFF. Written as DNA, the CDR3 is TGCGCCAGCGGCCCTTTGACATCGAACACCGGGGAGCTGTTTTTT. This chain uses TRBV5-1 with TRBJ2-2; D remains unclear. Germline V CDR1 and CDR2: SGHRS, YFSETQ. Trimming stripped 7 bases from V and 0 bases from J, with 13 bases between. There are 15 residues in the CDR3. Combining the CDR3 with reference TRBV5-1 and TRBJ2-2 gives the whole variable domain KAGVTQTPRYLIKTRGQQVTLSCSPISGHRSVSWYQQTPGQGLQFLFEYFSETQRNKGNFPGRFSGRQFSNSRSEMNVSTLELGDSALYLCASGPLTSNTGELFFGEGSRLTVL.

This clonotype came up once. The CDR3 here is CGTRREGGSYNEQFF. CDR3 in DNA: TGCGGTACCAGGAGGGAGGGGGGTTCCTACAATGAGCAGTTCTTC. The rearrangement links TRBV20-1 to TRBJ2-1; maybe TRBD2 (7 bases). Germline V gene sequence: CDR1 DFQATT, CDR2 SNEGSKA (reference sequence). This CDR3 spans 15 amino acids.

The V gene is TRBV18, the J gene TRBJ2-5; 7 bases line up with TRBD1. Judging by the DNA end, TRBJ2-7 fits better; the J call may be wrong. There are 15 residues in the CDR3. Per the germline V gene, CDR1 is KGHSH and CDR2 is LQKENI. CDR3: CASSPRELGGHEQYF. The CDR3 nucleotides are TGTGCCAGCTCACCACGCGAGTTAGGGGGCCACGAGCAGTACTTC.

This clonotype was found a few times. CDR3 in amino acids: CASSWTGGWQEQYF. The CDR3 nucleotides are TGTGCCAGCAGTTGGACAGGGGGATGGCAAGAGCAGTACTTC. The V gene is TRBV12-3 or TRBV12-4, the J gene TRBJ2-4, with 10 nucleotides matching TRBD1. This CDR3 has 14 amino acids. Trimming cost V 4 bases and J 13 bases; bases outside gene matches: 10.

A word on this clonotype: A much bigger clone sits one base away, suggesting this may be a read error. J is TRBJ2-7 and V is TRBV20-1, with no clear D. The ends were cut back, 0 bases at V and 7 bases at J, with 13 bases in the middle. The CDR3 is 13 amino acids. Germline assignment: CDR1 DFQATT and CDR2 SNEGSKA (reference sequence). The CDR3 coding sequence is TGCAGTGCTAGAGACAGGCACTCCTGGGAGCAGTACGTC. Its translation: CSARDRHSWEQYV.

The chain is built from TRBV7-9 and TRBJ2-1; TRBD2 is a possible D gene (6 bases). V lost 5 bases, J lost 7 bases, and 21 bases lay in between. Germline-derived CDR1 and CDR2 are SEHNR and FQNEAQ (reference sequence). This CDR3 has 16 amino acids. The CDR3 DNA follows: TGTGCCAGCAGCCCCCCCGGGACTGGGCCGGGGAATGAGCAGTTCTTC. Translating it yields CASSPPGTGPGNEQFF.

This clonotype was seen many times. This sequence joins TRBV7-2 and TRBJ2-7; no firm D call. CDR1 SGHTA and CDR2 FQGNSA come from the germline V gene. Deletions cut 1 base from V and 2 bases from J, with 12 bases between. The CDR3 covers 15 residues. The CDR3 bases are TGTGCCAGCAGCTTAGACGGACCTGGCCCCTACGAGCAGTACTTC. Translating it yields CASSLDGPGPYEQYF.

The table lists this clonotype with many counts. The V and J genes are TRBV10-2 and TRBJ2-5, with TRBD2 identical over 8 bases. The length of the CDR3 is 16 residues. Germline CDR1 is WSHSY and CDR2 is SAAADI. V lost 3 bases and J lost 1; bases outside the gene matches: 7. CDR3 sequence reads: CASSDSSGGSQETQYF. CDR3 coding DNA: TGCGCCAGCAGTGATTCAAGCGGGGGTTCCCAAGAGACCCAGTACTTC.

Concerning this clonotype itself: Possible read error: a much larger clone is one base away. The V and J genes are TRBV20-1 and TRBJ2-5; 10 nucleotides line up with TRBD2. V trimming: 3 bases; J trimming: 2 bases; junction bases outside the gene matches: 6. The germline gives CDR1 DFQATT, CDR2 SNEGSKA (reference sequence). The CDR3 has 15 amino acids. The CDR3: CSARASGGTQETQYF. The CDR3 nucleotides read TGCAGTGCTAGGGCTAGCGGGGGCACACAAGAGACCCAGTACTTC.

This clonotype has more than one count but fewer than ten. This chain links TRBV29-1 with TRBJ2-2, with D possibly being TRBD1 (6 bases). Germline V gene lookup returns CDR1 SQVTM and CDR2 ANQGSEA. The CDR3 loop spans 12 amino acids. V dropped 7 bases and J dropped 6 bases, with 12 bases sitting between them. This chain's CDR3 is CSAHRVAGELFF. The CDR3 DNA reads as TGCAGCGCGCACAGGGTCGCCGGGGAGCTGTTTTTT.

The DNA of the CDR3 is TGTGCCAGCTCACAAGTGTTGGCACAGGAGCAGTTCTTC. Protein product: CASSQVLAQEQFF. The chain has TRBV18 and TRBJ2-1, with unresolved D. Germline V gene lookup returns CDR1 KGHSH and CDR2 LQKENI. This CDR3 is 13 amino acids long. The V end was cut by 4 bases, the J end by 10 bases, with 14 bases between.

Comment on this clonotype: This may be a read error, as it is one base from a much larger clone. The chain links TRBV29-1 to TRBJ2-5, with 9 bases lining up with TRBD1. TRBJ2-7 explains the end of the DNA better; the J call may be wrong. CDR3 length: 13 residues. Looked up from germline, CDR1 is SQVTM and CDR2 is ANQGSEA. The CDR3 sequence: CSVDVGQGLEQYF. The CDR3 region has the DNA TGCAGCGTTGATGTGGGACAGGGTCTCGAGCAGTACTTC.

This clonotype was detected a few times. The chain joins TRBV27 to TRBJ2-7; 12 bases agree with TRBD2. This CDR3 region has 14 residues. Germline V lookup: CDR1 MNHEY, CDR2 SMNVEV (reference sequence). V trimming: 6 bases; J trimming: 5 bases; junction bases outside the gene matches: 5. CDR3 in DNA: TGTGCCAGCAGACTAGCGGGGGGTTCGGACGAGCAGTACTTC. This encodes CASRLAGGSDEQYF.

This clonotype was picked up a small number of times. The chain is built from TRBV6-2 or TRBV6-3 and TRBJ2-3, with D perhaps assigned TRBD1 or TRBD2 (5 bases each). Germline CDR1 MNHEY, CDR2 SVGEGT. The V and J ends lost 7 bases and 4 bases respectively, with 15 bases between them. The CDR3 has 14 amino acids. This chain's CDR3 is CASTGPTRSDTQYF. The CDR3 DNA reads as TGTGCCAGCACGGGACCAACCCGTTCAGATACGCAGTATTTT.

Here the CDR3 DNA reads TGCGCCAGCAGCTTGGTCATAGGTGGGACTGACGAGCAGTACTTC. Encoded protein: CASSLVIGGTDEQYF. This chain connects TRBV5-1 to TRBJ2-7; perhaps TRBD2 as D (6 bases). V was trimmed by 0 bases and J by 5 bases, leaving 15 bases between them. CDR1 and CDR2 from the germline V gene are SGHRS and YFSETQ. The CDR3 is 15 residues long.

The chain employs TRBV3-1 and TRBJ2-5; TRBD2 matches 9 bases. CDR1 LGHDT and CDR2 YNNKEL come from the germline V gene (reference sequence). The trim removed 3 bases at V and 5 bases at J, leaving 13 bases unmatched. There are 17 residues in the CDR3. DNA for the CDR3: TGTGCCAGCAGCCACCCTGGCGGGATAGCGGGAGTGGAGACCCAGTACTTC. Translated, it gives CASSHPGGIAGVETQYF.

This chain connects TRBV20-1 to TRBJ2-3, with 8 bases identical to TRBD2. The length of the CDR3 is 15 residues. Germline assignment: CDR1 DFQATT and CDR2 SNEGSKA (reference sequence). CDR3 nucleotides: TGCAGAGTCGCGGGAGGTGGTTGGGCCACAGATACGCAGTATTTT. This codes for CRVAGGGWATDTQYF.

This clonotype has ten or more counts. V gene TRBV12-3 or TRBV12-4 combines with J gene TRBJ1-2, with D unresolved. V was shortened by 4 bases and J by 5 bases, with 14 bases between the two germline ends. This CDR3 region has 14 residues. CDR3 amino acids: CASSSWSDGYGYTF. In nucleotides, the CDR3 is TGTGCCAGCAGTTCGTGGTCTGATGGGTATGGCTACACCTTC.

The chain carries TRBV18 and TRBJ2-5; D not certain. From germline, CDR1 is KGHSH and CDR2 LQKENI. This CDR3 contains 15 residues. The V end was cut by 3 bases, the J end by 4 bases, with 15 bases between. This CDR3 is CASSPLIARTETQYF. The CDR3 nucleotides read TGTGCCAGCTCACCCCTGATCGCGAGGACAGAGACCCAGTACTTC.

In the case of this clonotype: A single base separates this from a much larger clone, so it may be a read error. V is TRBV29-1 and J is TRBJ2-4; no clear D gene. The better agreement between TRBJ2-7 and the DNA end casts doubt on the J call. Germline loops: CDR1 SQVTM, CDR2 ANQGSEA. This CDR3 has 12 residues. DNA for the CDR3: TGCAGCGTTAGGGTGAACCCCTACGAGCAGTACTTC. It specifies CSVRVNPYEQYF.

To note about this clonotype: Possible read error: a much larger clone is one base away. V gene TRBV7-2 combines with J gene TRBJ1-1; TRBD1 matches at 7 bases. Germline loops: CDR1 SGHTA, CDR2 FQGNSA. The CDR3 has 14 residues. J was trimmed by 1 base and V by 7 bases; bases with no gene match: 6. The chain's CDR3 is CASIPQGGNTEAFF. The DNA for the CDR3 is TGTGCCAGCATCCCCCAGGGGGGGAACACTGAAGCTTTCTTT.

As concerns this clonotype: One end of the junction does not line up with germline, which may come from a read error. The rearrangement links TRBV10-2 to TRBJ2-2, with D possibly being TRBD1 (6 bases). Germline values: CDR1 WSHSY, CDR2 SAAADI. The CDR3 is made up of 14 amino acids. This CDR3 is CVSPSTGFAGELFF. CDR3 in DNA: TGCGTCAGCCCCTCCACAGGGTTCGCCGGGGAGCTGTTTTTT.

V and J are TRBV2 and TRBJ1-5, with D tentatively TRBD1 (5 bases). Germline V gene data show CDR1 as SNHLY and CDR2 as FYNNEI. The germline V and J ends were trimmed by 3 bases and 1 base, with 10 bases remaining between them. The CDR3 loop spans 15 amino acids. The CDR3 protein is CASSDQGISNQPQHF. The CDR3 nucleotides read TGTGCCAGCAGTGACCAGGGTATAAGCAATCAGCCCCAGCATTTT. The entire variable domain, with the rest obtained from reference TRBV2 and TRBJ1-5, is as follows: EPEVTQTPSHQVTQMGQEVILRCVPISNHLYFYWYRQILGQKVEFLVSFYNNEISEKSEIFDDQFSVERPDGSNFTLKIRSTKLEDSAMYFCASSDQGISNQPQHFGDGTRLSIL.

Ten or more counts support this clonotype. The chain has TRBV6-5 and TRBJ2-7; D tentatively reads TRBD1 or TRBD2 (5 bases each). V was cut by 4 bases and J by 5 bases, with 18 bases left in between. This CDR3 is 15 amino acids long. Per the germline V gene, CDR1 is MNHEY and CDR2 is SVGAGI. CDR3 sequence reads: CASSSPRGAGNEQYF. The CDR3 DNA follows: TGTGCCAGCAGTTCCCCGAGAGGGGCAGGGAACGAGCAGTACTTC.